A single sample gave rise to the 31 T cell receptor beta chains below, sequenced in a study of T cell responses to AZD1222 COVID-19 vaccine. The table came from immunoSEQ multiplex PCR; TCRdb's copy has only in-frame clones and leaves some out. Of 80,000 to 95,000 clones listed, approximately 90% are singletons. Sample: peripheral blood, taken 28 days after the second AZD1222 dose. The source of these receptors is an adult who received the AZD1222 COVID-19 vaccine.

The CDR3 protein is CASSGTADFSGANVLTF. The CDR3 DNA is TGTGCCAGCAGCGGGACCGCCGACTTCTCTGGGGCCAACGTCCTGACTTTC. The V call is TRBV6-2 or TRBV6-3, the J call TRBJ2-6, with D perhaps assigned TRBD1 or TRBD2 (5 bases each). The CDR3 spans 17 residues. The germline V gene has CDR1 MNHEY and CDR2 SVGEGT. The V end lost 6 bases, the J end lost 0 bases, and 15 bases lay between the germline ends.

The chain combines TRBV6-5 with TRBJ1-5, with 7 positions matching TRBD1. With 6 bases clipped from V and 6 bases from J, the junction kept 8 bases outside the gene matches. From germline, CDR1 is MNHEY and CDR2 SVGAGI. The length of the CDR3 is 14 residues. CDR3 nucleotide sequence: TGTGCCAGCAGGACCCGACAGGGAGGTCAGCCCCAGCATTTT. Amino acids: CASRTRQGGQPQHF.

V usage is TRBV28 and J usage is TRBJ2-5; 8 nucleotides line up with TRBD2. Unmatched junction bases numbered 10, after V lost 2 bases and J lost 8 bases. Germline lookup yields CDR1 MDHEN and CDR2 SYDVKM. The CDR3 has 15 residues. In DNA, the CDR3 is TGTGCCAGCAGTTTAGGGATCTTCCGGGGGGGAACCCAGTACTTC. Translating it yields CASSLGIFRGGTQYF.

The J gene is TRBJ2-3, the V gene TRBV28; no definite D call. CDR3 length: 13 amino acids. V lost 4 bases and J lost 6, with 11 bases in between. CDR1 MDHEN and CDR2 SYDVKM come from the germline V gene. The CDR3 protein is CASSSRTWDTQYF. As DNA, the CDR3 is TGTGCCAGCAGTTCTCGCACGTGGGATACGCAGTATTTT.

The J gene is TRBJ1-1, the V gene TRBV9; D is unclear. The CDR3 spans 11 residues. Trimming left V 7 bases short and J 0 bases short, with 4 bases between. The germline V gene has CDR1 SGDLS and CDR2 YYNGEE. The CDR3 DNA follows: TGTGCCAGCTTAATGAACACTGAAGCTTTCTTT. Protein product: CASLMNTEAFF.

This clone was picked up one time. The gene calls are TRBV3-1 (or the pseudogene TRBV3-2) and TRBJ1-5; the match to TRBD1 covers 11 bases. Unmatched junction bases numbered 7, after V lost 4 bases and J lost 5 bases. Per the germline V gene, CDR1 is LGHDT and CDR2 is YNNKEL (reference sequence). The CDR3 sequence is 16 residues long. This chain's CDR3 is CASSLRTGGQDQPQHF. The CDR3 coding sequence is TGTGCCAGCAGCCTCAGGACAGGGGGCCAGGATCAGCCCCAGCATTTT.

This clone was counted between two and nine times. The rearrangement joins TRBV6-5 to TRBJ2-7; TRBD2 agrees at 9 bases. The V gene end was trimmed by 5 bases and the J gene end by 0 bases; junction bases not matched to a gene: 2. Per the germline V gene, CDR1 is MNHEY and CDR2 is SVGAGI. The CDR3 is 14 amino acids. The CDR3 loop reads CASSQRGASYEQYF. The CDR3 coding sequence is TGTGCCAGCAGTCAGCGGGGGGCCTCCTACGAGCAGTACTTC.

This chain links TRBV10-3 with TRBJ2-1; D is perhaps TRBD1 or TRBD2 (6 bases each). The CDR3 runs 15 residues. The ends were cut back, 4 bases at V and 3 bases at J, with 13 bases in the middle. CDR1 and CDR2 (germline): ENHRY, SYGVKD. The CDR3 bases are TGTGCCATCAGTGTCGGTCGGGGGCTCTACAATGAGCAGTTCTTC. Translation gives CAISVGRGLYNEQFF.

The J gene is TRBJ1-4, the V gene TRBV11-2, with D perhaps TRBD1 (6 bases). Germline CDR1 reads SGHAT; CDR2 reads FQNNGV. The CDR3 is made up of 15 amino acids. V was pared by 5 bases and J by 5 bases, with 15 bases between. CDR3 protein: CASSPMGQGNEKLFF. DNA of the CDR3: TGTGCCAGCAGCCCAATGGGTCAGGGGAATGAAAAACTGTTTTTT.

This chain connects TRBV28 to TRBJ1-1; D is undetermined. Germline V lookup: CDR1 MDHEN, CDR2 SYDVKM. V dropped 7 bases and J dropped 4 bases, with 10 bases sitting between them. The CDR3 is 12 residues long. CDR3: CASIISPTEAFF. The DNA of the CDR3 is TGTGCCAGCATTATTAGTCCCACTGAAGCTTTCTTT.

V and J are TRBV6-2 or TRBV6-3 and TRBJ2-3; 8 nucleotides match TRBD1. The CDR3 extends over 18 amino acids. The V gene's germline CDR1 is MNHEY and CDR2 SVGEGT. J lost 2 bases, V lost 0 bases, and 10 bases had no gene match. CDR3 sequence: CASSYSLSDRALTDTQYF. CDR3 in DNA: TGTGCCAGCAGTTACTCCCTATCGGACAGGGCCCTCACAGATACGCAGTATTTT.

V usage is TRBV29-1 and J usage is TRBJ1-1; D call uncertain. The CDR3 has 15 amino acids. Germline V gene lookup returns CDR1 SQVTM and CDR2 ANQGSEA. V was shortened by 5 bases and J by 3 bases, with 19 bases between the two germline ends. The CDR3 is CSVLASLGRDTEAFF. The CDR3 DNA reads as TGCAGCGTTTTGGCATCCCTAGGGCGGGACACTGAAGCTTTCTTT. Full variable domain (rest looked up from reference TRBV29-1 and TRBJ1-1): SAVISQKPSRDICQRGTSLTIQCQVDSQVTMMFWYRQQPGQSLTLIATANQGSEATYESGFVIDKFPISRPNLTFSTLTVSNMSPEDSSIYLCSVLASLGRDTEAFFGQGTRLTVV.

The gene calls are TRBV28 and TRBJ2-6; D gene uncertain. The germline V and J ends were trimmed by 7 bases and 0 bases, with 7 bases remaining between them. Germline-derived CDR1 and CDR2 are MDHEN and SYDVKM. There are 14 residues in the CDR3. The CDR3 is CASNVNSGANVLTF. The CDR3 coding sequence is TGTGCCAGCAATGTTAACTCTGGGGCCAACGTCCTGACTTTC.

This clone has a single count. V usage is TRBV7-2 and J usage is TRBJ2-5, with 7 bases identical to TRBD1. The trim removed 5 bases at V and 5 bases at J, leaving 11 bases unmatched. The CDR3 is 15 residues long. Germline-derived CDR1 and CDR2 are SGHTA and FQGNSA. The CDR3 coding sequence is TGTGCCAGCAGCCTACCTGGTCGAGGGGGCGAGACCCAGTACTTC. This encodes CASSLPGRGGETQYF. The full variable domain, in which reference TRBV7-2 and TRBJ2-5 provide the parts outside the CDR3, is GAGVSQSPSNKVTEKGKDVELRCDPISGHTALYWYRQSLGQGLEFLIYFQGNSAPDKSGLPSDRFSAERTGGSVSTLTIQRTQQEDSAVYLCASSLPGRGGETQYFGPGTRLLVL.

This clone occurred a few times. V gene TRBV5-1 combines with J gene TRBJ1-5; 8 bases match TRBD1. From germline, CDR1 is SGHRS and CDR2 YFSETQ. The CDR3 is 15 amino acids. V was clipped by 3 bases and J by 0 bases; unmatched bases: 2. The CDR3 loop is CASSSTGVSNQPQHF. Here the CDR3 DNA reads TGCGCCAGCAGCTCGACAGGGGTTAGCAATCAGCCCCAGCATTTT.

The CDR3 protein is CASSGRGSGLRNTIYF. The CDR3 DNA reads as TGTGCCAGCAGTGGTCGAGGGTCGGGGCTTCGAAACACCATATATTTT. The chain combines TRBV6-1 with TRBJ1-3; tentatively, D is TRBD1 (5 bases). This CDR3 region has 16 residues. Per germline, CDR1 MNHNS and CDR2 SASEGT. Deletions cut 4 bases from V and 5 bases from J, with 18 bases between.

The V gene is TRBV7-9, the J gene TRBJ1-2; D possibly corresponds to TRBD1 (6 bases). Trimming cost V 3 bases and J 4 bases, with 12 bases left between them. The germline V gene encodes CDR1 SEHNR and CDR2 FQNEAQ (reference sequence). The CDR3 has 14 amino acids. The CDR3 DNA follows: TGTGCCAGCAGCTTGGCTGGACAGTTCTATGGCTACACCTTC. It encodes CASSLAGQFYGYTF.

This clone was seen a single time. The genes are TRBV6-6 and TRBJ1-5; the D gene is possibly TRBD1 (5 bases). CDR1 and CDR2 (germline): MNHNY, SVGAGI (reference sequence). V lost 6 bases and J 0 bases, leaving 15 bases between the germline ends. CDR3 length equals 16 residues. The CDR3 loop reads CASRSWGGNSNQPQHF. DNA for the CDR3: TGTGCCAGCAGGTCCTGGGGGGGAAATAGCAATCAGCCCCAGCATTTT.

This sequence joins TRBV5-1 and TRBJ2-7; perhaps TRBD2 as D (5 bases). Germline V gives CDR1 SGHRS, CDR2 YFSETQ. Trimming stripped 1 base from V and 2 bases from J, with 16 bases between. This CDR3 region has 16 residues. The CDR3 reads CASSLSPGWETYEQYF. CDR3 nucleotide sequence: TGCGCCAGCAGCTTGTCACCCGGCTGGGAGACCTACGAGCAGTACTTC.

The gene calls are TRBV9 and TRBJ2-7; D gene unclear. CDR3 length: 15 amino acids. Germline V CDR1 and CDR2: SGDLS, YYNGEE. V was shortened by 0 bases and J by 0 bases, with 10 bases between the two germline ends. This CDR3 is CASSVDSRSSYEQYF. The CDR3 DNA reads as TGTGCCAGCAGCGTAGACTCGCGGAGCTCCTACGAGCAGTACTTC.

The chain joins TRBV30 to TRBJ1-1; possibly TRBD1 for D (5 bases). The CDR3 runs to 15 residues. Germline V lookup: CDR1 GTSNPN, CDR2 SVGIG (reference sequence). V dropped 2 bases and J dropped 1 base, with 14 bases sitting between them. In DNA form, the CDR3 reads TGTGCCTGGAGTTCCCTCGGACACTCGAACACTGAAGCTTTCTTT. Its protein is CAWSSLGHSNTEAFF.

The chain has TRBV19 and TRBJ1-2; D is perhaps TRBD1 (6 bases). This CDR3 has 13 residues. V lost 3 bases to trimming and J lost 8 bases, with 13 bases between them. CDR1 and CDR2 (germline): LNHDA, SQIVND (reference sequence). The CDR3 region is CASSIRQAGGYTF. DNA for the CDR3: TGTGCCAGTAGTATCCGACAGGCTGGGGGCTACACCTTC. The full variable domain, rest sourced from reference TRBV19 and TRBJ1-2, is DGGITQSPKYLFRKEGQNVTLSCEQNLNHDAMYWYRQDPGQGLRLIYYSQIVNDFQKGDIAEGYSVSREKKESFPLTVTSAQKNPTAFYLCASSIRQAGGYTFGSGTRLTVV.

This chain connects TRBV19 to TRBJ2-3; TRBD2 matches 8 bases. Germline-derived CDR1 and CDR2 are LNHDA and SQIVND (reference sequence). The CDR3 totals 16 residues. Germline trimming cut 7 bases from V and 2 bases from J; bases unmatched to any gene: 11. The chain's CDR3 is CASKELAETLTDTQYF. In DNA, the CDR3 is TGTGCCAGTAAGGAACTAGCGGAGACCCTCACAGATACGCAGTATTTT.

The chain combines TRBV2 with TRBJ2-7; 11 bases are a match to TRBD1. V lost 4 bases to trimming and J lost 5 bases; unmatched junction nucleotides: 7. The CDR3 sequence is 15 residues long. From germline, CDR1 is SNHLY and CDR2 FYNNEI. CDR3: CASSVRGQGANEQYF. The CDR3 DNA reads TGTGCCAGCAGTGTACGCGGACAGGGGGCTAACGAGCAGTACTTC.

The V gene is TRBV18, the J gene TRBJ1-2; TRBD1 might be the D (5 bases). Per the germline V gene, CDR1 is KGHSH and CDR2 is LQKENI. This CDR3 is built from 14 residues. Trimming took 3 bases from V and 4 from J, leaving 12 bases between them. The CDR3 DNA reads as TGTGCCAGCTCACCCTTGGCAGGGACCTATGGCTACACCTTC. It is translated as CASSPLAGTYGYTF.

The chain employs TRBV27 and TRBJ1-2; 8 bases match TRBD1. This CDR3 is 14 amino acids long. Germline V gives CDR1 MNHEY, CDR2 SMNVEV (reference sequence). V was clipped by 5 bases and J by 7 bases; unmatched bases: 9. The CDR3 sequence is CASSGGQGSGGYTF. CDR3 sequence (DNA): TGTGCCAGCAGTGGAGGACAGGGATCCGGTGGCTACACCTTC.

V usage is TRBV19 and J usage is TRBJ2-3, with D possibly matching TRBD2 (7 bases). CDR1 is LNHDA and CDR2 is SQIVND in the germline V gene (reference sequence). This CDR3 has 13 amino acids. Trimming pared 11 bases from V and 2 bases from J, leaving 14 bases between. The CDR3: CARRGGDTDTQYF. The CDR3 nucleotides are TGTGCCCGAAGAGGGGGGGACACAGATACGCAGTATTTT. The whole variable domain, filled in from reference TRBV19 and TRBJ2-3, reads DGGITQSPKYLFRKEGQNVTLSCEQNLNHDAMYWYRQDPGQGLRLIYYSQIVNDFQKGDIAEGYSVSREKKESFPLTVTSAQKNPTAFYLCARRGGDTDTQYFGPGTRLTVL.

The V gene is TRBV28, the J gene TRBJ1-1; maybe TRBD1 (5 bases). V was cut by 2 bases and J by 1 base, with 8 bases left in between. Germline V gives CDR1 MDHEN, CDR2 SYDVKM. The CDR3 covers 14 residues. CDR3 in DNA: TGTGCCAGCAGTTTAAAGAGGGGGAACACTGAAGCTTTCTTT. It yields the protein CASSLKRGNTEAFF.

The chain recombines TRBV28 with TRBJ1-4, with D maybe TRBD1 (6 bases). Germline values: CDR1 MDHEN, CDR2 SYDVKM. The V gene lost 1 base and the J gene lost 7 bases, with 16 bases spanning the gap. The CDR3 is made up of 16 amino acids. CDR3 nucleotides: TGTGCCAGCAGTTTATTGTCGGCAGGGGTCCCTGAAAAACTGTTTTTT. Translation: CASSLLSAGVPEKLFF.

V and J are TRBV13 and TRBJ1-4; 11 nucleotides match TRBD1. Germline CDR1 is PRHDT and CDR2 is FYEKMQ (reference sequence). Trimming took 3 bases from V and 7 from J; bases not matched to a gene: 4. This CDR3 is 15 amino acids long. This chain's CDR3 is CASSFGTGGGEKLFF. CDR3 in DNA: TGTGCCAGCAGCTTTGGGACAGGGGGAGGTGAAAAACTGTTTTTT. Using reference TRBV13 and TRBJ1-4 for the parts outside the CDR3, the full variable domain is AAGVIQSPRHLIKEKRETATLKCYPIPRHDTVYWYQQGPGQDPQFLISFYEKMQSDKGSIPDRFSAQQFSDYHSELNMSSLELGDSALYFCASSFGTGGGEKLFFGSGTQLSVL.

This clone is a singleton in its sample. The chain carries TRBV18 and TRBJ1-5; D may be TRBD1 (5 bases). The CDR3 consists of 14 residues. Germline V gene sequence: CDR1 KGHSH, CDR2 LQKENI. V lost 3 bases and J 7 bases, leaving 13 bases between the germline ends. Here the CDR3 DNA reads TGTGCCAGCTCACCGGGAGGGGAGGGGCAGCCCCAGCATTTT. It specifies CASSPGGEGQPQHF.